These T cell receptor beta chains were read from a single sample in a study of cytomegalovirus exposure and HLA in healthy donors. Sequencing was performed with immunoSEQ multiplex PCR; in TCRdb, only in-frame clones are kept and a portion is missing. The repertoire holds about 120,000 clones, with 55% to 65% as singletons. The sequencing sample was made of PBMCs. The origin of the receptors is a man aged 35 to 55 in good health and CMV-seropositive. The CDR3 runs from the conserved cysteine through the conserved F or W. The order of the fields is V gene, J gene, D gene, clone size, CDR3 DNA, CDR3 protein. A D gene is named only where the DNA matches it firmly. Clone size, where shown, is once, few, many, or a class for clones that have expanded.

v_call: TRBV4-1; j_call: TRBJ2-5; d_call: .; clone_size: few; cdr3_nt: TGCGCCAGCAGTAGCGCAGGTCGGGGAAGAGAGACCCAGTACTTC; cdr3_aa: CASSSAGRGRETQYF
v_call: TRBV11-3; j_call: TRBJ2-1; d_call: TRBD2; clone_size: .; cdr3_nt: TGTGCCAGCAGCCCCGAAGCGGGAGCGAGGTACAATGAGCAGTTCTTC; cdr3_aa: CASSPEAGARYNEQFF
v_call: TRBV7-9; j_call: TRBJ1-2; d_call: TRBD1; clone_size: .; cdr3_nt: TGTGCCAGCAGCCCAGGACAGGCCAGGGTTTATGGCTACACCTTC; cdr3_aa: CASSPGQARVYGYTF
v_call: TRBV7-9; j_call: TRBJ2-2; d_call: TRBD2; clone_size: .; cdr3_nt: TGTGCCAGCAGCTCGAGAGCGGGGACCGGGGAGCTGTTTTTT; cdr3_aa: CASSSRAGTGELFF
v_call: TRBV5-4; j_call: TRBJ2-5; d_call: TRBD1; clone_size: .; cdr3_nt: TGTGCCAGCAGCTTGCCTCCGGGACAGGGTGAGGAGACCCAGTACTTC; cdr3_aa: CASSLPPGQGEETQYF
v_call: TRBV7-8; j_call: TRBJ2-1; d_call: TRBD2; clone_size: .; cdr3_nt: TGTGCCAGCACCTTGGGACTAGGGTTAAACAATGAGCAGTTCTTC; cdr3_aa: CASTLGLGLNNEQFF
v_call: TRBV6-6; j_call: TRBJ2-1; d_call: .; clone_size: .; cdr3_nt: TGTGCCAGCAGTTACGTCAGGGTCGGCGTCCATGAGCAGTTCTTC; cdr3_aa: CASSYVRVGVHEQFF
v_call: TRBV27; j_call: TRBJ2-7; d_call: TRBD2; clone_size: .; cdr3_nt: TGTGCCAGCAGTTTAGCGGGAGGATTCTACGAGCAGTACTTC; cdr3_aa: CASSLAGGFYEQYF
v_call: TRBV6-1; j_call: TRBJ2-3; d_call: TRBD2; clone_size: .; cdr3_nt: TGTGCCAGCAGTGCCCTTACTAGCGGGAGCACAGATACGCAGTATTTT; cdr3_aa: CASSALTSGSTDTQYF
v_call: TRBV2; j_call: TRBJ1-1; d_call: .; clone_size: .; cdr3_nt: TGTGCCAGCAGTGGACAACTGTGGGACACTGAAGCTTTCTTT; cdr3_aa: CASSGQLWDTEAFF
v_call: TRBV6-5; j_call: TRBJ2-1; d_call: .; clone_size: .; cdr3_nt: TGTGCCAGCAGTTACTCGGCAGTGTCGGGGTACAATGAGCAGTTCTTC; cdr3_aa: CASSYSAVSGYNEQFF
v_call: TRBV7-8; j_call: TRBJ1-2; d_call: TRBD1; clone_size: .; cdr3_nt: TGTGCCAGCAGCCCCGACAGGGGAGCTAACTATGGCTACACCTTC; cdr3_aa: CASSPDRGANYGYTF
v_call: TRBV5-1; j_call: TRBJ2-2; d_call: TRBD1; clone_size: .; cdr3_nt: TGCGCCAGCAGCTTGGTTGGGACAGACACCGGGGAGCTGTTTTTT; cdr3_aa: CASSLVGTDTGELFF
v_call: TRBV6-1; j_call: TRBJ2-3; d_call: .; clone_size: .; cdr3_nt: TGTGCCAGCAGTGTCCAAGTGGGCCAGGTTAGCACAGATACGCAGTATTTT; cdr3_aa: CASSVQVGQVSTDTQYF
v_call: TRBV29-1; j_call: TRBJ1-1; d_call: .; clone_size: .; cdr3_nt: TGCAGCGTTGAAGATATGGGGACACCTCGATTCTTCTTT; cdr3_aa: CSVEDMGTPRFFF
v_call: TRBV11-2; j_call: TRBJ1-3; d_call: TRBD1; clone_size: .; cdr3_nt: TGTGCCAGCAGCCAAATACAGGGGGCCGGAAACACCATATATTTT; cdr3_aa: CASSQIQGAGNTIYF
v_call: TRBV15; j_call: TRBJ1-5; d_call: TRBD1; clone_size: .; cdr3_nt: TGTGCCACCAGCAGAGACGGACAGGGCGGCAATCAGCCCCAGCATTTT; cdr3_aa: CATSRDGQGGNQPQHF
v_call: TRBV7-3; j_call: TRBJ1-2; d_call: TRBD1; clone_size: few; cdr3_nt: TGTGCCAGCAGCTTATGGCCGGACAGGGAAACTTATGGCTACACCTTC; cdr3_aa: CASSLWPDRETYGYTF
v_call: TRBV5-1; j_call: TRBJ1-1; d_call: .; clone_size: .; cdr3_nt: TGCGCCAGCAGCTTGGATCCAGGTGGTGGGGGGGGGACTGAAGCTTTCTTT; cdr3_aa: CASSLDPGGGGGTEAFF
v_call: TRBV6-1; j_call: TRBJ1-2; d_call: .; clone_size: .; cdr3_nt: TGTGCCAGCAGTGAAGTAGTCCCGCCGCCCTATGGCTACACCTTC; cdr3_aa: CASSEVVPPPYGYTF